The clone carrying this T cell receptor beta chain came up once. Its antigen is unidentified. This likely comes from a read error, as the CDR3 has no conserved phenylalanine or tryptophan at its end. The DNA is omitted, as the CDR3 cannot be located on it reliably, and the CDR3 follows TCRdb's listing. In TCRdb, the 5' RACE reads were re-called with MiXCR into one record per CDR3 protein. The data contain under 800,000 distinct CDR3 sequences, roughly 20% of them singletons. This sample is part of a study of identical twins. Whole-study results and caveats: Abundant beta clonotypes from cord blood bore fewer insertions; memory repertoires lacked this pattern.

These same data were also listed under a study on T cells expressing NK-cell markers. In that study: Each TCR beta repertoire originated in sorted T cells that were CD3+CD56+NKG2C+, CD3+CD56+NKG2C- or CD3+CD56-NKG2C+.

This clonotype was obtained from a young woman in good health. Sequencing was done on a sample of PBMCs.

The chain's CDR3 is CASSFDRFTRPTM. This chain connects TRBV5-6 to TRBJ2-1; the table assigns TRBD1, which was not confirmed against the DNA. Germline-derived CDR1 and CDR2 are SGHDT and YYEEEE. The CDR3 spans 13 residues, counting both ends.